A selection of T cell receptor beta chains follows, all from one sample in a study of vaccination effects on CD4 cells after COVID-19. These receptors' targets are unknown. Repertoires were generated with immunoSEQ multiplex PCR, while TCRdb's copy carries only in-frame clones and drops some. The sample includes 20,000 to 30,000 clones, about 70% of them seen just once. The starting material was CD4+ T cells from PBMCs cultured with HCoV-NL63 spike peptides, obtained before COVID-19 vaccination. These receptors were collected from a human donor who received a COVID-19 vaccine. Each CDR3 is given with its conserved first and last residue. A D gene is named only where the DNA matches it firmly. Where a row states a size, it is once, few, many or the class of an expanded clone; other rows omit it.

J gene: TRBJ1-2; D gene: TRBD1; clone size: NA; V gene: TRBV5-1; CDR3 protein: CASSFWDRLLGYTF; CDR3 DNA: TGCGCCAGCAGCTTCTGGGACAGGCTTCTTGGCTACACCTTC
J gene: TRBJ1-1; D gene: NA; clone size: NA; V gene: TRBV5-4; CDR3 protein: CASRGTYNTEAFF; CDR3 DNA: TGTGCCAGCCGCGGGACATACAACACTGAAGCTTTCTTT
J gene: TRBJ1-3; D gene: NA; clone size: NA; V gene: TRBV27; CDR3 protein: CASSALRGNTIYF; CDR3 DNA: TGTGCCAGCTCCGCCCTTCGGGGAAACACCATATATTTT
J gene: TRBJ2-7; D gene: NA; clone size: few; V gene: TRBV5-1; CDR3 protein: CASSRAPDDEQYF; CDR3 DNA: TGCGCCAGCAGCCGTGCGCCGGACGACGAGCAGTACTTC
J gene: TRBJ1-6; D gene: TRBD1; clone size: NA; V gene: TRBV5-1; CDR3 protein: CASSLGTGALGNSPLHF; CDR3 DNA: TGCGCCAGCAGCTTGGGGACAGGGGCCCTCGGAAATTCACCCCTCCACTTT
J gene: TRBJ1-5; D gene: NA; clone size: once; V gene: TRBV5-4; CDR3 protein: CASSLDPAQQPQHF; CDR3 DNA: TGTGCCAGCAGCTTGGACCCGGCCCAACAGCCCCAGCATTTT
J gene: TRBJ2-2; D gene: NA; clone size: NA; V gene: TRBV5-1; CDR3 protein: CASSLATGRTGELFF; CDR3 DNA: TGCGCCAGCAGCTTGGCGACAGGGAGGACCGGGGAGCTGTTTTTT
J gene: TRBJ1-5; D gene: TRBD1; clone size: NA; V gene: TRBV29-1; CDR3 protein: CSVRQGEHQPQHF; CDR3 DNA: TGCAGCGTTAGACAGGGGGAACACCAGCCCCAGCATTTT
J gene: TRBJ2-3; D gene: NA; clone size: NA; V gene: TRBV6-2/TRBV6-3; CDR3 protein: CASSYPGPQTDTQYF; CDR3 DNA: TGTGCCAGCAGTTACCCGGGGCCTCAAACAGATACGCAGTATTTT
J gene: TRBJ2-1; D gene: TRBD2; clone size: NA; V gene: TRBV2; CDR3 protein: CASSPGLAGGHTYNEQFF; CDR3 DNA: TGTGCCAGCAGCCCGGGACTAGCGGGAGGCCATACCTACAATGAGCAGTTCTTC
J gene: TRBJ2-7; D gene: TRBD1; clone size: NA; V gene: TRBV7-9; CDR3 protein: CASSLRQGGNEQYF; CDR3 DNA: TGTGCCAGCAGCTTAAGACAGGGTGGAAACGAGCAGTACTTC
J gene: TRBJ1-2; D gene: NA; clone size: NA; V gene: TRBV6-6; CDR3 protein: CASSSGDYGYTF; CDR3 DNA: TGTGCCAGCAGTTCCGGGGATTATGGCTACACCTTC
J gene: TRBJ1-1; D gene: NA; clone size: NA; V gene: TRBV10-3; CDR3 protein: CAITPDSPPSGTEAFF; CDR3 DNA: TGTGCCATCACCCCGGACAGTCCCCCGTCGGGAACTGAAGCTTTCTTT
J gene: TRBJ1-2; D gene: NA; clone size: NA; V gene: TRBV18; CDR3 protein: CASSPPLRSGYTF; CDR3 DNA: TGTGCCAGCTCACCACCGTTGCGATCTGGCTACACCTTC
J gene: TRBJ2-6; D gene: NA; clone size: NA; V gene: TRBV19; CDR3 protein: CASKQDHSGANVLTF; CDR3 DNA: TGTGCCAGTAAACAGGACCACTCTGGGGCCAACGTCCTGACTTTC
J gene: TRBJ2-7; D gene: TRBD1; clone size: once; V gene: TRBV4-1; CDR3 protein: CASSQGGTGTYEQYF; CDR3 DNA: TGCGCCAGCAGCCAAGGAGGGACAGGGACCTACGAGCAGTACTTC
J gene: TRBJ1-1; D gene: TRBD1; clone size: few; V gene: TRBV14; CDR3 protein: CASSQTGVGTEAFF; CDR3 DNA: TGTGCCAGCAGCCAAACAGGGGTAGGCACTGAAGCTTTCTTT
J gene: TRBJ1-2; D gene: TRBD1; clone size: NA; V gene: TRBV27; CDR3 protein: CASRGQAKTGYTF; CDR3 DNA: TGTGCCAGCAGGGGACAGGCGAAGACTGGCTACACCTTC
J gene: TRBJ2-5; D gene: TRBD2; clone size: NA; V gene: TRBV19; CDR3 protein: CASSFRSSGRGETQYF; CDR3 DNA: TGTGCCAGTAGTTTTAGGTCTAGCGGGAGAGGGGAGACCCAGTACTTC
J gene: TRBJ2-5; D gene: NA; clone size: NA; V gene: TRBV12-3/TRBV12-4; CDR3 protein: CASSWDWETQYF; CDR3 DNA: TGTGCCAGCAGTTGGGACTGGGAGACCCAGTACTTC
J gene: TRBJ2-3; D gene: TRBD2; clone size: NA; V gene: TRBV20-1; CDR3 protein: CSASAPFLAGEAPVSTDTQYF; CDR3 DNA: TGCAGTGCTAGTGCCCCCTTCCTAGCGGGTGAAGCCCCTGTTAGCACAGATACGCAGTATTTT
J gene: TRBJ1-4; D gene: TRBD1; clone size: NA; V gene: TRBV27; CDR3 protein: CASSRDRGPDLNEKLFF; CDR3 DNA: TGTGCCAGCAGTCGAGACAGGGGGCCAGACCTTAATGAAAAACTGTTTTTT
J gene: TRBJ2-1; D gene: TRBD1; clone size: NA; V gene: TRBV24-1; CDR3 protein: CATSDLGQGENNEQFF; CDR3 DNA: TGTGCCACCAGTGATTTAGGGCAGGGGGAAAACAATGAGCAGTTCTTC
J gene: TRBJ1-6; D gene: TRBD1; clone size: few; V gene: TRBV2; CDR3 protein: CASSPGQGRNSPLHF; CDR3 DNA: TGTGCCAGCAGCCCGGGACAGGGAAGGAATTCACCCCTCCACTTT
J gene: TRBJ2-5; D gene: TRBD1; clone size: NA; V gene: TRBV19; CDR3 protein: CASSRQGIIAETQYF; CDR3 DNA: TGTGCCAGTAGTCGACAGGGGATAATAGCGGAGACCCAGTACTTC
J gene: TRBJ2-1; D gene: NA; clone size: NA; V gene: TRBV24-1; CDR3 protein: CATSEDRAPFVNEQFF; CDR3 DNA: TGTGCCACCAGTGAGGACCGGGCCCCCTTTGTAAATGAGCAGTTCTTC
J gene: TRBJ1-1; D gene: TRBD1; clone size: NA; V gene: TRBV9; CDR3 protein: CASSVSTGQGVMNTEAFF; CDR3 DNA: TGTGCCAGCAGCGTGTCAACAGGACAGGGGGTTATGAACACTGAAGCTTTCTTT
J gene: TRBJ1-5; D gene: NA; clone size: NA; V gene: TRBV6-4; CDR3 protein: CARTLSAPVQNRRQPQHF; CDR3 DNA: TGTGCCAGGACCTTATCAGCCCCGGTCCAAAACAGAAGGCAGCCCCAGCATTTT
J gene: TRBJ2-1; D gene: TRBD2; clone size: NA; V gene: TRBV27; CDR3 protein: CASSIAGGGAYNEQFF; CDR3 DNA: TGTGCCAGCAGCATAGCGGGAGGGGGGGCCTACAATGAGCAGTTCTTC
J gene: TRBJ2-1; D gene: NA; clone size: NA; V gene: TRBV20-1; CDR3 protein: CSPIRYNEQFF; CDR3 DNA: TGCAGTCCTATTAGATACAATGAGCAGTTCTTC
J gene: TRBJ1-4; D gene: TRBD1; clone size: few; V gene: TRBV4-2; CDR3 protein: CASSQGETGAEKLFF; CDR3 DNA: TGTGCCAGCAGCCAAGGGGAGACAGGGGCTGAAAAACTGTTTTTT
J gene: TRBJ2-3; D gene: NA; clone size: NA; V gene: TRBV18; CDR3 protein: CASSPGMADTQYF; CDR3 DNA: TGTGCCAGCTCACCAGGGATGGCAGATACGCAGTATTTT
J gene: TRBJ2-6; D gene: TRBD1; clone size: once; V gene: TRBV6-1; CDR3 protein: CASSENRDRGHGGGANVLTF; CDR3 DNA: TGTGCCAGCAGTGAAAACCGGGACAGGGGGCATGGAGGGGGGGCCAACGTCCTGACTTTC
J gene: TRBJ2-5; D gene: TRBD1; clone size: NA; V gene: TRBV27; CDR3 protein: CASSLQGAVETQYF; CDR3 DNA: TGTGCCAGCAGTTTACAGGGGGCGGTCGAGACCCAGTACTTC
J gene: TRBJ2-1; D gene: NA; clone size: NA; V gene: TRBV20-1; CDR3 protein: CSASRVSSYNEQFF; CDR3 DNA: TGCAGTGCTAGTAGAGTAAGCTCCTACAATGAGCAGTTCTTC
J gene: TRBJ2-3; D gene: TRBD2; clone size: NA; V gene: TRBV6-1; CDR3 protein: CASSEFGLAGGVTDTQYF; CDR3 DNA: TGTGCCAGCAGTGAATTTGGACTAGCGGGAGGGGTCACAGATACGCAGTATTTT
J gene: TRBJ2-3; D gene: TRBD1; clone size: few; V gene: TRBV6-5; CDR3 protein: CASSTMTGDTQYF; CDR3 DNA: TGTGCCAGCAGTACAATGACAGGGGATACGCAGTATTTT
J gene: TRBJ1-5; D gene: NA; clone size: NA; V gene: TRBV7-6; CDR3 protein: CASSSMGNQPQHF; CDR3 DNA: TGTGCCAGCAGCTCCATGGGGAATCAGCCCCAGCATTTT
J gene: TRBJ2-5; D gene: TRBD1; clone size: NA; V gene: TRBV27; CDR3 protein: CASSLRTGSEETQYF; CDR3 DNA: TGTGCCAGCAGTCTTCGGACAGGGTCGGAGGAGACCCAGTACTTC
J gene: TRBJ2-7; D gene: TRBD2; clone size: once; V gene: TRBV4-1; CDR3 protein: CASSQVTSGVYEQYF; CDR3 DNA: TGCGCCAGCAGCCAAGTAACCAGCGGGGTGTACGAGCAGTACTTC
J gene: TRBJ2-2; D gene: NA; clone size: once; V gene: TRBV5-8; CDR3 protein: CASSLEFGWTATGELFF; CDR3 DNA: TGTGCCAGCAGCTTGGAGTTCGGTTGGACAGCTACCGGGGAGCTGTTTTTT
J gene: TRBJ1-1; D gene: NA; clone size: NA; V gene: TRBV11-3; CDR3 protein: CASSPRKQGRSTEAFF; CDR3 DNA: TGTGCCAGCAGCCCGAGGAAACAGGGTAGAAGTACTGAAGCTTTCTTT
J gene: TRBJ2-7; D gene: TRBD1; clone size: few; V gene: TRBV7-9; CDR3 protein: CASSLVRTGVSYEQYF; CDR3 DNA: TGTGCCAGCAGCTTAGTTAGGACAGGGGTCTCCTACGAGCAGTACTTC
J gene: TRBJ2-1; D gene: NA; clone size: NA; V gene: TRBV2; CDR3 protein: CASRDDGDEQFF; CDR3 DNA: TGTGCCAGCAGAGATGACGGGGATGAGCAGTTCTTC
J gene: TRBJ1-1; D gene: TRBD1; clone size: NA; V gene: TRBV18; CDR3 protein: CASSPNRGGTEAFF; CDR3 DNA: TGTGCCAGCTCACCAAACAGGGGAGGGACTGAAGCTTTCTTT
J gene: TRBJ2-7; D gene: NA; clone size: NA; V gene: TRBV5-6; CDR3 protein: CASSSAYEQYF; CDR3 DNA: TGTGCCAGCAGCTCCGCCTACGAGCAGTACTTC